The 18 T cell receptor beta chains below come from one sample, sequenced in a study of T cells in Graves' hyperthyroidism and ophthalmopathy. The TCR beta CDR3 regions underwent amplification using RNA transcripts as the source. With the HTBI primer set, the TCR CDR3 went through a first round of RT-PCR. One entry per CDR3 protein, called by TCRdb with MiXCR from the multiplex PCR reads. The sample has fewer than 550,000 distinct CDR3 sequences, less than 20% seen once. The sequenced sample consisted of blood. These receptors all come from a young woman with Graves' hyperthyroidism.

In this sample, this clonotype turned up a few times. The rearrangement links TRBV20-1 to TRBJ2-3, with 10 bases matching TRBD2. Germline assignment: CDR1 DFQATT and CDR2 SNEGSKA (reference sequence). The trim removed 2 bases at V and 0 bases at J, leaving 14 bases unmatched. The CDR3 is made up of 19 amino acids. Here the CDR3 reads CSARLRPSIAGGSTDTQYF. In DNA form, the CDR3 reads TGCAGTGCTAGACTCCGACCCTCCATAGCGGGGGGCAGCACAGATACGCAGTATTTT.

The V and J genes are TRBV5-1 and TRBJ1-2; TRBD1 matches at 10 bases. CDR1 and CDR2 from the germline V gene are SGHRS and YFSETQ. J gave up 7 bases and V 4 bases, and 4 bases lay outside the gene matches. The CDR3 length is 13 residues. The CDR3 DNA sequence: TGCGCCAGCAGCGACAGGGGGCATCTTGGCTACACCTTC. It translates to CASSDRGHLGYTF.

This clonotype was counted at least ten times. One junction end disagrees with the germline gene, perhaps due to a read error. The chain is built from TRBV4-1 and TRBJ2-7, with TRBD1 matching 11 bases. This CDR3 region has 15 residues. The germline CDR1 and CDR2 sequences are MGHRA and YSYEKL. CDR3 amino acids: CASSQGQGASYEQYF. DNA for the CDR3: TGTGCCAGCAGTCAAGGACAGGGGGCTTCCTACGAGCAGTACTTC.

Points on this clonotype: This may arise from a read error, as a much more abundant clone is one base away. This rearrangement joins TRBV10-3 to TRBJ2-1; D call uncertain. The CDR3 spans 12 residues. Germline V gene sequence: CDR1 ENHRY, CDR2 SYGVKD. Trimming removed 3 bases at V and 9 bases at J, with 9 bases between. The CDR3 nucleotides read TGTGCCATCAGTGATAAGGGCAGTGAGCAGTTCTTC. Its translation is CAISDKGSEQFF.

This clonotype was detected many times. The V call is TRBV11-2, the J call TRBJ1-1, with 8 bases matching TRBD1. The CDR3 extends over 15 amino acids. Germline-derived CDR1 and CDR2 are SGHAT and FQNNGV. Unmatched junction bases numbered 12, after V lost 4 bases and J lost 8 bases. The CDR3 DNA is TGTGCCAGCAGCTCTATGATAACAGGGGGAGGCGAAGCTTTCTTT. Its translation is CASSSMITGGGEAFF.

This clonotype was counted once. The chain couples TRBV28 to TRBJ2-6, with D unresolved. The CDR3 consists of 15 residues. Germline values: CDR1 MDHEN, CDR2 SYDVKM. Trimming cost V 4 bases and J 0 bases, with 7 bases left between them. CDR3 protein: CASSSPGSGANVLTF. The CDR3 nucleotides read TGTGCCAGCAGTTCCCCCGGCTCTGGGGCCAACGTCCTGACTTTC.

This clonotype has a count of ten or more. CDR3 in amino acids: CASSLASDNEQFF. The CDR3 DNA reads TGCGCCAGCAGCTTGGCCAGCGACAATGAGCAGTTCTTC. V gene TRBV5-1 combines with J gene TRBJ2-1; D gene ambiguous. This CDR3 has 13 residues. CDR1 and CDR2 (germline): SGHRS, YFSETQ. Between the trimmed V and J ends, which lost 0 bases and 5 bases, there was a span of 6 bases.

This clonotype was seen a handful of times. This chain joins TRBV12-3 or TRBV12-4 and TRBJ2-1; TRBD2 matches at 8 bases. The CDR3 has 12 residues. The ends lost 6 bases at V and 15 bases at J; junction bases unmatched: 10. The CDR3 here is CASRPSGGVAFF. The CDR3 bases are TGTGCCAGCAGGCCGTCGGGAGGGGTAGCGTTCTTC.

The gene calls are TRBV5-1 and TRBJ1-1, with D perhaps matching TRBD1 (5 bases). The germline gives CDR1 SGHRS, CDR2 YFSETQ. Trimming took off 6 bases at V and 2 bases at J, with 17 bases between the two ends. The CDR3 has 15 residues. The CDR3 DNA sequence: TGCGCCAGCACCATGGGGGGGGGGGGTAACACTGAAGCTTTCTTT. Translated: CASTMGGGGNTEAFF.

The chain recombines TRBV12-3 or TRBV12-4 with TRBJ2-1, with D possibly matching TRBD2 (6 bases). V lost 5 bases and J lost 9, with 14 bases in between. This CDR3 region has 13 residues. The CDR3 nucleotides read TGTGCCAGCAGTCCAGGGACTGTGGGTGAGCAGTTCTTC. It translates to CASSPGTVGEQFF.

This clonotype has a count of ten or more. The chain is built from TRBV5-5 and TRBJ1-1, with D unclear. There are 14 residues in the CDR3. V was pared by 0 bases and J by 4 bases, with 10 bases between. The germline CDR1 and CDR2 sequences are SGHKS and YYEKEE (reference sequence). The CDR3 DNA reads TGTGCCAGCAGCTTGGGATGGCTGGGCACTGAAGCTTTCTTT. The encoded protein is CASSLGWLGTEAFF.

The chain combines TRBV20-1 with TRBJ2-1, with D hard to call. Trimming cost V 6 bases and J 7 bases, with 7 bases left between them. Germline CDR1 DFQATT, CDR2 SNEGSKA (reference sequence). The CDR3 runs to 10 residues. The CDR3 protein is CSAHWNEQFF. CDR3 coding DNA: TGCAGTGCCCATTGGAATGAGCAGTTCTTC.

The V and J genes are TRBV4-2 and TRBJ1-2, with TRBD1 identical over 8 bases. CDR3 size: 19 residues. The germline gives CDR1 LGHNA, CDR2 YNFKEQ. V gave up 1 base and J gave up 2 bases; unmatched junction bases: 15. Here the CDR3 DNA reads TGTGCCAGCAGCCAAGGTGCCAGGGGGCCAACTTACTTAAACTATGGCTACACCTTC. The encoded protein is CASSQGARGPTYLNYGYTF.

This clonotype has only a few counts. The rearrangement joins TRBV19 to TRBJ1-1; no clear D. Germline V gene lookup returns CDR1 LNHDA and CDR2 SQIVND (reference sequence). Trimming pared 3 bases from V and 1 base from J, leaving 6 bases between. The CDR3 consists of 13 residues. As DNA, the CDR3 is TGTGCCAGTAGTATTAGGAGGAACACTGAAGCTTTCTTT. Translated, it gives CASSIRRNTEAFF.

Notes on this clonotype: A much larger clone differs by one base, so this may be a read error. The chain links TRBV28 to TRBJ1-5; D remains ambiguous. Trimming left V 6 bases short and J 7 bases short, with 19 bases between. Germline V gene lookup returns CDR1 MDHEN and CDR2 SYDVKM. This CDR3 contains 15 residues. The CDR3 region is CASSAGSQSLQPQHF. The CDR3 nucleotides read TGTGCCAGCAGCGCCGGGTCTCAGAGCTTGCAGCCCCAGCATTTT. Full variable domain (rest looked up from reference TRBV28 and TRBJ1-5): DVKVTQSSRYLVKRTGEKVFLECVQDMDHENMFWYRQDPGLGLRLIYFSYDVKMKEKGDIPEGYSVSREKKERFSLILESASTNQTSMYLCASSAGSQSLQPQHFGDGTRLSIL.

The chain links TRBV3-1 to TRBJ2-3, with 9 bases lining up with TRBD2. This CDR3 comprises 16 residues. The junction had 6 bases not matched to a gene; V was cut back by 1 base and J by 4 bases. Germline values: CDR1 LGHDT, CDR2 YNNKEL (reference sequence). The CDR3 is CASSQGGGGAADTQYF. The DNA of the CDR3 is TGTGCCAGCAGCCAAGGTGGCGGGGGGGCCGCAGATACGCAGTATTTT.

The V call is TRBV4-1, the J call TRBJ2-1, with unresolved D. CDR3 length: 15 amino acids. Germline values: CDR1 MGHRA, CDR2 YSYEKL. Trimming shortened V by 3 bases and J by 5 bases, and 14 bases separated the two germline ends. CDR3 region: CASSHPSDRDNEQFF. The CDR3 DNA follows: TGCGCCAGCAGCCACCCATCCGACCGAGACAATGAGCAGTTCTTC.

This clonotype was picked up many times. V usage is TRBV6-1 and J usage is TRBJ1-1; D not certain. The CDR3 runs to 10 residues. Germline V gene lookup returns CDR1 MNHNS and CDR2 SASEGT. V lost 1 base and J 14 bases, leaving 8 bases between the germline ends. CDR3: CASSEEVLFF. In nucleotides, the CDR3 is TGTGCCAGCAGTGAAGAAGTCCTCTTCTTT.